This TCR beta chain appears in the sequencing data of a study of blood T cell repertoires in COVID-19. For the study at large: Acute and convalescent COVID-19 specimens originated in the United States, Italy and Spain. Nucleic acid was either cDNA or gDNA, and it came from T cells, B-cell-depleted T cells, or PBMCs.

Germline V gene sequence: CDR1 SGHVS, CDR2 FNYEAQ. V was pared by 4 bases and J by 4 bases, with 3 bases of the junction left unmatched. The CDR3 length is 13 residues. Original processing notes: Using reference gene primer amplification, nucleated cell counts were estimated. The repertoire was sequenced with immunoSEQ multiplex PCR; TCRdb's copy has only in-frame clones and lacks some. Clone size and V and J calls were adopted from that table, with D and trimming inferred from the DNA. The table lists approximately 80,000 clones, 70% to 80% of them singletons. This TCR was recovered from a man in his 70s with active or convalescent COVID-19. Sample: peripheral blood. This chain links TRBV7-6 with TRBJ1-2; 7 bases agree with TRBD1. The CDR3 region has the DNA TGTGCCAGCAGCTCCGACAGGGCCTATGGCTACACCTTC. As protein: CASSSDRAYGYTF.